This TCR beta chain stems from a study of OX40 agonist ivuxolimab in advanced cancers. Study conclusions and caveats: Averaged across samples, CD8+ T cells carried more expanded clones than CD4+ did.

V gave up 2 bases and J gave up 3 bases; unmatched junction bases: 14. Germline loops: CDR1 SGHDT, CDR2 YYEEEE. The CDR3 sequence is 18 residues long. For this clone: Antigen unknown.

The protocol was immunoSEQ multiplex PCR, while the TCRdb copy is restricted to in-frame clones and leaves out a portion. This table has 40,000 to 60,000 clones, roughly 91% appearing once. The material was CD4+ or CD8+ T cells sorted from blood, obtained in a trial of the OX40 agonist ivuxolimab. The origin of this receptor is an adult with an advanced solid tumor such as melanoma, head and neck, liver or kidney cancer. The chain has TRBV5-6 and TRBJ2-1; 7 bases match TRBD1. Here the CDR3 DNA reads TGTGCCAGCAGCTTCGCCTCTCCCTCGGGACAGTTCTACAATGAGCAGTTCTTC. Translation gives CASSFASPSGQFYNEQFF.